This paragraph reports one T cell receptor (beta chain). Its antigen is still unknown. At sampling all donors were nominally healthy, likely with unrecorded immune exposures. This sample was included in a study of cytomegalovirus exposure and HLA in healthy donors. Study background: There were some 120 million unique TCR beta sequences, drawn from roughly 200 million T cells, in an earlier analysis. Within an early data release were about 85 million unique TCRs drawn from HLA-typed donors. Study-wide results and limits: A later analysis showed HLA-associated TCR beta chains outstripping equally common others in clonal expansion.

V gave up 6 bases and J gave up 7 bases, with 12 bases separating them. Germline V lookup: CDR1 ENHRY, CDR2 SYGVKD. This CDR3 contains 12 residues. The PCR used 60 Vbeta and 13 Jbeta primers. The data were produced by immunoSEQ multiplex PCR, yet TCRdb's version contains in-frame clones alone and is incomplete. The sample records about 83,000 clones, roughly 76% being singletons. The sample comprised PBMCs. The chain has TRBV10-3 and TRBJ1-2; the D is unclear. The clonotype originates from a woman aged 30 to 39 in good health and CMV-seronegative. CDR3 sequence: CAISFMESGYTF. The CDR3 DNA is TGTGCCATCAGCTTCATGGAGTCTGGCTACACCTTC.